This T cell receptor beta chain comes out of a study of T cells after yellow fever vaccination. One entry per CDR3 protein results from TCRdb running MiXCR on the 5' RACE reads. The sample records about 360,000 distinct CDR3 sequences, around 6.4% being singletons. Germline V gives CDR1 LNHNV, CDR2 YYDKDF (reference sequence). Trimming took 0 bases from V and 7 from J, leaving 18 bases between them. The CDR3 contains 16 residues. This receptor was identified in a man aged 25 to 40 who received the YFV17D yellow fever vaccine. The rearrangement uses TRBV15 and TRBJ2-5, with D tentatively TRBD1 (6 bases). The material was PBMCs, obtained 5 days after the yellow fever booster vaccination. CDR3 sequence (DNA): TGTGCCACCAGCAGAGAGGGGGCCATCCGAGGGGGGACCCAGTACTTC. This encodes CATSREGAIRGGTQYF.